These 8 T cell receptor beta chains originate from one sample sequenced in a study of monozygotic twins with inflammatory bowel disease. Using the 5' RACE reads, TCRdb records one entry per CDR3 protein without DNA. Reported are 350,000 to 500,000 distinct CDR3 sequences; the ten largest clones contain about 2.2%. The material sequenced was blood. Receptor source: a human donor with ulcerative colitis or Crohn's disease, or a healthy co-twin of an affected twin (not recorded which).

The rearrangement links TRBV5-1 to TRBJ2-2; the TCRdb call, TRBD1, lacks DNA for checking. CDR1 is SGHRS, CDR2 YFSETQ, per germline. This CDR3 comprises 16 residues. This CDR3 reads CASSPQGASNTGELFF.

CDR3 protein: CASSPLAGVGNEQFF. This chain connects TRBV7-9 to TRBJ2-1; TCRdb selects TRBD2, and the lack of DNA leaves this call unchecked. The CDR3 is 15 amino acids. CDR1 SEHNR and CDR2 FQNEAQ come from the germline V gene (reference sequence). Full variable domain (remainder filled in from reference TRBV7-9 and TRBJ2-1): DTGVSQNPRHKITKRGQNVTFRCDPISEHNRLYWYRQTLGQGPEFLTYFQNEAQLEKSRLLSDRFSAERPKGSFSTLEIQRTEQGDSAMYLCASSPLAGVGNEQFFGPGTRLTVL.

CDR3 in amino acids: CSGVTGRFQPQHF. This chain links TRBV20-1 with TRBJ1-5; lacking DNA, the TRBD1 call made by TCRdb goes unchecked. Germline V gene data show CDR1 as DFQATT and CDR2 as SNEGSKA (reference sequence). This CDR3 spans 13 amino acids.

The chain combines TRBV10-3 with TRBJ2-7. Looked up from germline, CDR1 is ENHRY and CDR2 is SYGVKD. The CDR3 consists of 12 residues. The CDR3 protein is CAISATTYEQYF.

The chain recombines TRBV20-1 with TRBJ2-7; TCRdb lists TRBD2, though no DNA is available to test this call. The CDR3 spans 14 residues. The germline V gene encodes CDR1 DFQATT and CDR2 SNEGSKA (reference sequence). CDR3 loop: CSARDRRDWNEQYF.

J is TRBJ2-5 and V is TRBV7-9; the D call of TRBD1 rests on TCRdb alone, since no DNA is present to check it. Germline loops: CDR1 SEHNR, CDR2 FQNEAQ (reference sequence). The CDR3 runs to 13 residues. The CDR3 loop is CASSKGLQETQYF.

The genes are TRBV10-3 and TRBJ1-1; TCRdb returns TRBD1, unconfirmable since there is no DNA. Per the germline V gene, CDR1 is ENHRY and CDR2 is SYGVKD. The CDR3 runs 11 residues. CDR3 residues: CAIGGQREAFF.

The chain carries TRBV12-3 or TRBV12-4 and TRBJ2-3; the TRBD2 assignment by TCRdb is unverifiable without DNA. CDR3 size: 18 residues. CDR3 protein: CASSLYRAGAGTADTQYF.